Detailed here is one T cell receptor (beta chain). The antigen is not known. The authors used template switching to add a universal primer site and gave cDNA unique molecular identifiers. TCRdb redid the calling of the 5' RACE reads with MiXCR, one entry per CDR3 protein. The sample lists about 700,000 distinct CDR3 sequences, 6% to 6.5% seen once, with roughly 1.8% in the top ten. The data stem from a study of identical twins. General observations from the study: Modelling underestimated the level of out-of-frame TCR alpha sharing observed in monozygotic twins.

The CDR3 is 16 amino acids. Per germline, CDR1 SGHTA and CDR2 FQGNSA. After removal of 2 bases from V and 9 bases from J, the junction contained 14 bases not matched to a gene. This TCR derives from a man between 18 and 29 years old in good health. The sample taken for sequencing was naive T cells sorted from blood. The chain uses TRBV7-2 and TRBJ2-5; the match to TRBD2 covers 8 bases. The CDR3 nucleotides are TGTGCCAGCAGCTTAACGGGGGGGCGGGAGTCCCCGCCCCAGTACTTC. Protein: CASSLTGGRESPPQYF.